A selection of T cell receptor beta chains follows, all from one sample in a study of response to subunit inactivated influenza vaccine. TCRdb independently ran MiXCR on the RT-PCR reads; one entry per CDR3 protein. The repertoire holds roughly 500,000 distinct CDR3 sequences, with more than 15% as singletons. The sequencing here drew on CD4+ T cells sorted from PBMCs, taken roughly 24 months after vaccination. The receptors were gathered from a man between 50 and 69 years old who received an inactivated influenza vaccine. Both conserved end residues are part of each CDR3. Each record gives: J gene, V gene, clone size, D gene, CDR3 protein, CDR3 DNA. D genes are given only for firm matches. Clone size, where shown, is once, few, many, or a class for clones that have expanded.

>TRBJ2-7|TRBV6-1|few|TRBD2
CASSTGGGGPAYEQYF
TGTGCCAGCAGTACCGGCGGGGGGGGGCCCGCCTACGAGCAGTACTTC
>TRBJ1-4|TRBV7-9|few|NA
CASSKGEEKLFF
TGTGCCAGCAGTAAGGGAGAGGAAAAACTGTTTTTT
>TRBJ1-5|TRBV20-1|few|NA
CSVGASNQPQHF
TGCAGTGTGGGGGCGAGCAATCAGCCCCAGCATTTT
>TRBJ2-4|TRBV19|few|NA
CASSISSGDIQYF
TGTGCCAGTAGCATTAGCTCCGGGGACATTCAGTACTTC
>TRBJ2-1|TRBV5-1|NA|TRBD1
CASSLLGQGVNEQFF
TGCGCCAGCAGCTTATTGGGACAGGGGGTAAATGAGCAGTTCTTC
>TRBJ1-6|TRBV4-3|NA|TRBD1
CASSWDRAYNSPLHF
TGCGCCAGCTCGTGGGACAGGGCCTATAATTCACCCCTCCACTTT
>TRBJ2-2|TRBV20-1|few|NA
CSATREGLTGELFF
TGCAGTGCCACAAGAGAGGGGCTAACCGGGGAGCTGTTTTTT
>TRBJ1-2|TRBV20-1|NA|NA
CSAITGPYGYTF
TGCAGTGCCATTACAGGGCCCTATGGCTACACCTTC
>TRBJ1-6|TRBV27|NA|NA
CASTRELGSPLHF
TGTGCCAGCACCAGGGAGTTGGGTTCACCCCTCCACTTT
>TRBJ1-1|TRBV18|NA|TRBD1
CASSPVPGQGWNTEAFF
TGTGCCAGCTCACCCGTCCCGGGACAGGGATGGAACACTGAAGCTTTCTTT
>TRBJ2-6|TRBV28|few|TRBD1
CASKPGQGANGANVLTF
TGTGCCAGCAAACCGGGGCAGGGGGCGAACGGGGCCAACGTCCTGACTTTC
>TRBJ2-5|TRBV20-1|few|TRBD1
CSAPWTGVRETQYF
TGCAGTGCTCCCTGGACAGGGGTTCGGGAGACCCAGTACTTC
>TRBJ2-7|TRBV7-2|few|NA
CASSLQGLHEQYF
TGTGCCAGCAGCTTACAGGGACTCCACGAGCAGTACTTC
>TRBJ2-5|TRBV10-3|few|TRBD2
CAISGQSGGIETQYF
TGTGCCATCAGTGGTCAGAGCGGGGGGATAGAGACCCAGTACTTC
>TRBJ1-6|TRBV4-2|few|TRBD1
CASSQDLGGQVQSPLHF
TGTGCCAGCAGCCAAGATTTAGGGGGCCAAGTGCAATCACCCCTCCACTTT
>TRBJ2-1|TRBV6-2/TRBV6-3|many|TRBD2
CASSYRLAGAGNEQFF
TGTGCCAGCAGTTACCGACTAGCGGGAGCCGGGAATGAGCAGTTCTTC
>TRBJ1-3|TRBV4-3|few|NA
CASSPEGRLSGNTIYF
TGCGCCAGCAGCCCCGAAGGCCGACTCTCTGGAAACACCATATATTTT
>TRBJ2-1|TRBV18|NA|TRBD1
CASSLGQGGSEQFF
TGTGCCAGCTCACTCGGACAGGGGGGGAGTGAGCAGTTCTTC
>TRBJ2-7|TRBV6-2/TRBV6-3|few|TRBD2
CASSRLTSNEQYF
TGTGCCAGCAGCCGGCTGACTAGCAACGAGCAGTACTTC
>TRBJ1-1|TRBV5-1|few|TRBD1
CASSLEAGGNTEAFF
TGCGCCAGCAGCTTAGAAGCAGGGGGGAACACTGAAGCTTTCTTT
>TRBJ2-1|TRBV2|NA|NA
CASSDRGGGNEQFF
TGTGCCAGCAGTGATAGGGGCGGCGGGAATGAGCAGTTCTTC
>TRBJ2-5|TRBV5-6|NA|TRBD1
CASIAGGGKTQYF
TGTGCCAGCATCGCAGGGGGCGGGAAGACCCAGTACTTC
>TRBJ1-2|TRBV20-1|NA|TRBD1
CSARDRGVGYTF
TGCAGTGCAAGGGACAGGGGAGTCGGCTACACCTTC
>TRBJ2-1|TRBV5-4|NA|NA
CASNLQGPVNEQFF
TGTGCCAGCAACTTGCAGGGCCCGGTGAATGAGCAGTTCTTC
>TRBJ1-6|TRBV4-2|few|TRBD1
CASSGRQGASSPLHF
TGTGCCAGCAGCGGCCGACAGGGGGCTAGTTCACCCCTCCACTTT
>TRBJ2-7|TRBV4-1|NA|NA
CASSQDDRNTYEQYF
TGCGCCAGCAGCCAAGATGACAGGAACACCTACGAGCAGTACTTC
>TRBJ2-7|TRBV5-1|NA|TRBD1
CASSNDRGPYEQYF
TGCGCCAGCAGCAACGACAGGGGCCCCTACGAGCAGTACTTC
>TRBJ1-1|TRBV20-1|few|NA
CSAAGQDRNTEAFF
TGCAGTGCGGCGGGTCAGGACAGGAACACTGAAGCTTTCTTT
>TRBJ2-1|TRBV5-5|NA|NA
CASSWDLYNEQFF
TGTGCCAGCAGCTGGGACCTCTACAATGAGCAGTTCTTC
>TRBJ2-5|TRBV20-1|few|NA
CSARGIQETQYF
TGCAGTGCTCGTGGCATTCAAGAGACCCAGTACTTC
>TRBJ2-7|TRBV5-1|few|NA
CASSSNAGYEQYF
TGCGCCAGCAGCTCCAATGCGGGCTACGAGCAGTACTTC
>TRBJ2-1|TRBV11-3|NA|NA
CASSLVRGSEQFF
TGTGCCAGCAGCTTAGTTCGGGGGAGCGAGCAGTTCTTC
>TRBJ2-7|TRBV18|few|NA
CASSSLQGFNNEQYF
TGTGCCAGCTCATCACTTCAGGGTTTCAACAACGAGCAGTACTTC
>TRBJ2-7|TRBV20-1|NA|NA
CSASPGFRLGYEQYF
TGCAGTGCCTCCCCAGGGTTCAGGTTGGGCTACGAGCAGTACTTC
>TRBJ2-3|TRBV5-1|once|NA
CASSPNSYTDTQYF
TGCGCCAGCAGCCCAAATAGCTACACAGATACGCAGTATTTT
>TRBJ2-5|TRBV10-3|many|NA
CAISESAETQYF
TGTGCCATCAGTGAGTCGGCTGAGACCCAGTACTTC
>TRBJ2-7|TRBV28|NA|TRBD1
CASSLMQTGVRTYEQYF
TGTGCCAGCAGTTTGATGCAGACAGGGGTTCGAACCTATGAGCAGTACTTC
>TRBJ2-1|TRBV5-1|few|TRBD2
CASQWTSGRRNEQFF
TGCGCCAGCCAGTGGACTAGCGGGAGGAGGAATGAGCAGTTCTTC
>TRBJ2-7|TRBV6-2/TRBV6-3|NA|NA
CASSFRRSASSYEQYF
TGTGCCAGCAGTTTTCGTCGATCGGCGAGCTCCTACGAGCAGTACTTC
>TRBJ2-1|TRBV29-1|many|NA
CSELVGSSYNEQFF
TGCAGCGAGTTGGTGGGGAGCTCCTACAATGAGCAGTTCTTC
>TRBJ1-1|TRBV5-1|NA|NA
CASSLGPPNTEAFF
TGCGCCAGCAGCTTGGGACCTCCGAACACTGAAGCTTTCTTT
>TRBJ2-1|TRBV6-5|few|TRBD2
CASSYLRTSGSTYNEQFF
TGTGCCAGCAGTTACCTCCGGACTAGCGGGAGCACTTACAATGAGCAGTTCTTC
>TRBJ1-3|TRBV5-1|NA|NA
CASSLVGGASGNTIYF
TGCGCCAGCAGCTTGGTCGGTGGGGCCTCTGGAAACACCATATATTTT
>TRBJ2-1|TRBV4-3|few|NA
CASSQDAGHHSYNEQFF
TGCGCCAGCAGCCAAGATGCCGGACACCACTCCTACAATGAGCAGTTCTTC
>TRBJ2-3|TRBV12-3/TRBV12-4|many|NA
CASSHRAIAGFTDTQYF
TGTGCCAGCAGCCACAGGGCTATCGCGGGATTCACAGATACGCAGTATTTT